Below are 28 T cell receptor beta chains sequenced from a single sample in a study of T cells in Graves' hyperthyroidism and ophthalmopathy. It was RNA transcripts that yielded the amplified TCR beta CDR3 regions. Researchers ran a first-round RT-PCR on the TCR CDR3 using the HTBI primer set. TCRdb re-derived calls from the multiplex PCR reads in MiXCR, one entry per CDR3 protein. Found here are tens of thousands of distinct CDR3 sequences, roughly 51% of them singletons; the top ten hold under 35%. Sequencing was performed on peripheral blood or thyroid tissue (not recorded which). Receptors were obtained from a man in his late teens or twenties with Graves' hyperthyroidism.

The rearrangement joins TRBV2 to TRBJ1-3, with a weak D call TRBD1 (5 bases). V dropped 6 bases and J dropped 0 bases, with 15 bases sitting between them. The germline V gene has CDR1 SNHLY and CDR2 FYNNEI. The CDR3 is made up of 16 amino acids. The CDR3, as DNA: TGTGCCAGCAGCCTTCAGGGTGCCCGCTCTGGAAACACCATATATTTT. It specifies CASSLQGARSGNTIYF.

The chain joins TRBV20-1 to TRBJ2-5; unclear D gene. Trimming shortened V by 1 base and J by 3 bases, and 6 bases separated the two germline ends. The CDR3 is 12 amino acids. Germline CDR1 is DFQATT and CDR2 is SNEGSKA (reference sequence). CDR3 loop: CSARGHKETQYF. CDR3 nucleotides: TGCAGTGCTAGAGGACACAAAGAGACCCAGTACTTC.

This clonotype was counted only a few times. The V call is TRBV4-1, the J call TRBJ1-1, with D hard to call. The CDR3 runs to 13 residues. V dropped 1 base and J dropped 10 bases, with 13 bases sitting between them. CDR1 is MGHRA and CDR2 is YSYEKL in the germline V gene. Here the CDR3 DNA reads TGCGCCAGCAGCCAAGGGGCGGCCGTGAGAGCTTTCTTT. This codes for CASSQGAAVRAFF.

This sequence joins TRBV18 and TRBJ2-1; no definite D call. Germline-derived CDR1 and CDR2 are KGHSH and LQKENI. The CDR3 loop spans 11 amino acids. Trimming removed 6 bases at V and 8 bases at J, with 8 bases between. The chain's CDR3 is CASSPADEQFF. The CDR3 DNA follows: TGTGCCAGCTCCCCCGCAGATGAGCAGTTCTTC.

This clonotype was observed at least ten times. The rearrangement uses TRBV2 and TRBJ1-5; no clear D. Germline CDR1 is SNHLY and CDR2 is FYNNEI. Trimming took off 2 bases at V and 1 base at J, with 15 bases between the two ends. CDR3 length: 17 amino acids. As DNA, the CDR3 is TGTGCCAGCAGTGAAATGGGCTCCCTGAGAAGCAATCAGCCCCAGCATTTT. It translates to CASSEMGSLRSNQPQHF. Supplemented by reference TRBV2 and TRBJ1-5, the full variable domain reads EPEVTQTPSHQVTQMGQEVILRCVPISNHLYFYWYRQILGQKVEFLVSFYNNEISEKSEIFDDQFSVERPDGSNFTLKIRSTKLEDSAMYFCASSEMGSLRSNQPQHFGDGTRLSIL.

V and J are TRBV11-3 and TRBJ1-1; D unresolved. V was trimmed by 5 bases and J by 4 bases, leaving 11 bases between them. The germline V gene has CDR1 SGHNT and CDR2 YENEEA. The CDR3 spans 13 residues. Here the CDR3 reads CASSPRQGTEAFF. Here the CDR3 DNA reads TGTGCCAGCAGCCCCCGGCAAGGCACTGAAGCTTTCTTT.

The table lists this clonotype with many counts. The V call is TRBV19, the J call TRBJ2-2; 9 nucleotides align to TRBD2. CDR1 is LNHDA and CDR2 is SQIVND in the germline V gene (reference sequence). V was clipped by 6 bases and J by 4 bases; unmatched bases: 6. The CDR3 is 15 residues long. The CDR3 protein is CASSPSGAVTGELFF. In nucleotides, the CDR3 is TGTGCCAGTAGCCCTAGCGGGGCAGTCACCGGGGAGCTGTTTTTT.

This chain connects TRBV7-9 to TRBJ1-3, with unresolved D. The ends were cut back, 6 bases at V and 8 bases at J, with 11 bases in the middle. The CDR3 consists of 12 residues. Germline CDR1 is SEHNR and CDR2 is FQNEAQ (reference sequence). The CDR3 coding sequence is TGTGCCAGCAGTGGCCACAAGGACACCATATATTTT. Amino acids: CASSGHKDTIYF.

The sample holds one count of this clonotype. The gene calls are TRBV20-1 and TRBJ2-5, with 7 nucleotides matching TRBD1. The CDR3 sequence is 13 residues long. V gave up 4 bases and J gave up 4 bases; unmatched junction bases: 6. In germline, CDR1 is DFQATT, CDR2 SNEGSKA (reference sequence). The CDR3 region has the DNA TGCAGTGCTATTAGACAGGGCCGAGAGACCCAGTACTTC. It encodes CSAIRQGRETQYF.

The chain recombines TRBV24-1 with TRBJ1-1; TRBD1 is a possible D gene (6 bases). This CDR3 has 13 residues. Germline CDR1 KGHDR, CDR2 SFDVKD. V dropped 7 bases and J dropped 4 bases, with 12 bases sitting between them. CDR3 bases: TGTGCCACCAGGGGGGCAAGAGGCACTGAAGCTTTCTTT. Protein sequence: CATRGARGTEAFF.

The J gene is TRBJ1-1, the V gene TRBV4-1; D call uncertain. The CDR3 length is 15 residues. Germline CDR1 reads MGHRA; CDR2 reads YSYEKL. V lost 0 bases and J 1 base, leaving 9 bases between the germline ends. CDR3 sequence (DNA): TGCGCCAGCAGCCAAGAGGACGGCACGAACACTGAAGCTTTCTTT. This translates into CASSQEDGTNTEAFF.

There are many counts of this clonotype. V is TRBV14 and J is TRBJ2-5; 10 positions match TRBD2. The V gene's germline CDR1 is SGHDN and CDR2 FVKESK. The ends lost 1 base at V and 2 bases at J; junction bases unmatched: 1. The CDR3 loop spans 15 amino acids. The CDR3 region is CASSQGAGGQETQYF. The CDR3, as DNA: TGTGCCAGCAGCCAAGGAGCGGGGGGGCAAGAGACCCAGTACTTC.

The chain uses TRBV29-1 and TRBJ2-7, with D possibly being TRBD1 or TRBD2 (6 bases each). This CDR3 spans 14 amino acids. V lost 5 bases, J lost 4 bases, and 18 bases lay in between. Germline CDR1 and CDR2: SQVTM and ANQGSEA. CDR3 in amino acids: CSVLTGGNAYEQYF. For the CDR3, the DNA is TGCAGCGTTTTGACAGGAGGGAATGCGTACGAGCAGTACTTC.

This clonotype appeared once. The rearrangement links TRBV29-1 to TRBJ1-2, with 9 bases fitting TRBD1. In germline, CDR1 is SQVTM, CDR2 ANQGSEA. The CDR3 is 13 amino acids. V was pared by 5 bases and J by 8 bases, with 9 bases of the junction left unmatched. The CDR3 coding sequence is TGCAGCGTTATGGACAGGGGCTCGCGAGGCTACACCTTC. It translates to CSVMDRGSRGYTF.

The rearrangement links TRBV29-1 to TRBJ2-7, with a possible D match to TRBD1 (5 bases). V lost 2 bases and J 2 bases, leaving 16 bases between the germline ends. Germline V lookup: CDR1 SQVTM, CDR2 ANQGSEA. CDR3 length equals 15 residues. The CDR3 spells CSVERVTAETYEQYF. Written as DNA, the CDR3 is TGCAGCGTTGAAAGGGTGACAGCAGAAACCTACGAGCAGTACTTC.

Comment on this clonotype: A much larger clone sits a single nucleotide away, making a read error possible. The chain has TRBV6-2 or TRBV6-3 and TRBJ1-5, with D possibly TRBD1 on 6 matching bases. The CDR3 contains 18 residues. Germline lookup yields CDR1 MNHEY and CDR2 SVGEGT. CDR3 sequence reads: CASSSMDSFYYSNQSQHF. DNA for the CDR3: TGTGCCAGCAGTTCGATGGACAGCTTCTATTATAGCAATCAGTCCCAGCATTTT.

The gene calls are TRBV9 and TRBJ2-7; D not resolved. V gave up 2 bases and J gave up 6 bases, with 9 bases separating them. CDR1 is SGDLS and CDR2 is YYNGEE in the germline V gene. The CDR3 sequence is 12 residues long. The CDR3 loop reads CASSVLGCEQYF. The CDR3, as DNA: TGTGCCAGCAGCGTTTTGGGATGCGAGCAGTACTTC.

This clonotype is categorized as medium-sized. V usage is TRBV24-1 and J usage is TRBJ1-2; D call uncertain. Germline CDR1 and CDR2: KGHDR and SFDVKD. The V end lost 4 bases, the J end lost 3 bases, and 11 bases lay between the germline ends. The CDR3 has 14 amino acids. This CDR3 reads CATSEGPGDYGYTF. The CDR3 region has the DNA TGTGCCACCAGTGAAGGGCCAGGAGACTATGGCTACACCTTC.

This clonotype was recorded many times. The genes are TRBV7-8 and TRBJ2-7; 9 nucleotides line up with TRBD2. V was pared by 1 base and J by 2 bases, with 3 bases of the junction left unmatched. Germline CDR1 is SGHVS and CDR2 is FQNEAQ. This CDR3 contains 15 residues. The chain's CDR3 is CASSLGSSGTYEQYF. CDR3 DNA sequence: TGTGCCAGCAGCTTAGGATCTAGCGGGACCTACGAGCAGTACTTC.

The CDR3 sequence is CASSLRGTREETQYF. CDR3 bases: TGTGCCAGCAGTTTACGGGGGACGAGGGAGGAGACCCAGTACTTC. The rearrangement links TRBV6-2 or TRBV6-3 to TRBJ2-5; D possibly corresponds to TRBD2 (6 bases). The V and J ends lost 4 bases and 5 bases respectively, with 17 bases between them. CDR1 MNHEY and CDR2 SVGEGT come from the germline V gene. The CDR3 contains 15 residues.

The chain employs TRBV7-2 and TRBJ1-2, with D unclear. The CDR3 runs 16 residues. V gave up 4 bases and J gave up 0 bases, with 15 bases separating them. Looked up from germline, CDR1 is SGHTA and CDR2 is FQGNSA. This CDR3 is CASSWSLRTTNYGYTF. As DNA, the CDR3 is TGTGCCAGCAGCTGGAGCCTCCGGACGACTAACTATGGCTACACCTTC.

There are many counts of this clonotype. The junction and the germline gene differ at one end; a read error may be behind it. The chain recombines TRBV6-5 with TRBJ1-1; weak D call: TRBD1 (5 bases). Germline CDR1 is MNHEY and CDR2 is SVGAGI. This CDR3 has 16 residues. The CDR3 DNA reads as TGTGCCGGCAGTTACGGGCAGGGACTCATGAACACTGAAGCTTTCTTT. It encodes CAGSYGQGLMNTEAFF.

This clonotype was counted at least ten times. This chain uses TRBV6-5 with TRBJ1-5; possibly TRBD1 for D (5 bases). This CDR3 spans 15 amino acids. The germline CDR1 and CDR2 sequences are MNHEY and SVGAGI. The V gene lost 0 bases and the J gene lost 3 bases, with 9 bases spanning the gap. The CDR3 DNA follows: TGTGCCAGCAGTTACTCGGGGCAGTTCAATCAGCCCCAGCATTTT. Protein: CASSYSGQFNQPQHF.

This clonotype came up many times. The rearrangement uses TRBV7-2 and TRBJ2-5; D is ambiguous. Germline lookup yields CDR1 SGHTA and CDR2 FQGNSA. There are 14 residues in the CDR3. V gave up 4 bases and J gave up 4 bases, with 13 bases separating them. The CDR3, as DNA: TGTGCCAGCAGCTCAAGGAGAGTCTCAGAGACCCAGTACTTC. This encodes CASSSRRVSETQYF.

This clonotype was picked up one time. The chain carries TRBV5-1 and TRBJ2-2; perhaps TRBD1 as D (5 bases). Trimming took off 7 bases at V and 3 bases at J, with 13 bases between the two ends. The CDR3 extends over 14 amino acids. The germline CDR1 and CDR2 sequences are SGHRS and YFSETQ. This CDR3 is CASRQQGHTGELFF. The CDR3 DNA sequence: TGCGCCAGCCGCCAGCAGGGCCACACCGGGGAGCTGTTTTTT.

This clonotype has ten or more counts. The V call is TRBV30, the J call TRBJ1-1; TRBD1 matches at 7 bases. The CDR3 is 12 residues long. The V gene's germline CDR1 is GTSNPN and CDR2 SVGIG (reference sequence). Trimming took 5 bases from V and 1 from J; bases not matched to a gene: 1. Written as DNA, the CDR3 is TGTGCCTGGGGACAGGAGAACACTGAAGCTTTCTTT. Translation: CAWGQENTEAFF.

The chain joins TRBV12-3 or TRBV12-4 to TRBJ1-6, with a possible D match to TRBD1 (5 bases). This CDR3 spans 13 amino acids. Trimming removed 10 bases at V and 9 bases at J, with 16 bases between. As DNA, the CDR3 is TGTGCCACATCGGGGCATTTTAGTTCACCCCTCCACTTT. Translated: CATSGHFSSPLHF.

This clonotype was counted between two and nine times. V gene TRBV30 combines with J gene TRBJ1-2; a weak D match, TRBD1 (6 bases). Germline assignment: CDR1 GTSNPN and CDR2 SVGIG (reference sequence). V was pared by 3 bases and J by 5 bases, with 22 bases between. The CDR3 extends over 16 amino acids. The CDR3 DNA is TGTGCCTGGAGGATCCCCGGGCAGGGGCTGGGTTATGGCTACACCTTC. Protein: CAWRIPGQGLGYGYTF.